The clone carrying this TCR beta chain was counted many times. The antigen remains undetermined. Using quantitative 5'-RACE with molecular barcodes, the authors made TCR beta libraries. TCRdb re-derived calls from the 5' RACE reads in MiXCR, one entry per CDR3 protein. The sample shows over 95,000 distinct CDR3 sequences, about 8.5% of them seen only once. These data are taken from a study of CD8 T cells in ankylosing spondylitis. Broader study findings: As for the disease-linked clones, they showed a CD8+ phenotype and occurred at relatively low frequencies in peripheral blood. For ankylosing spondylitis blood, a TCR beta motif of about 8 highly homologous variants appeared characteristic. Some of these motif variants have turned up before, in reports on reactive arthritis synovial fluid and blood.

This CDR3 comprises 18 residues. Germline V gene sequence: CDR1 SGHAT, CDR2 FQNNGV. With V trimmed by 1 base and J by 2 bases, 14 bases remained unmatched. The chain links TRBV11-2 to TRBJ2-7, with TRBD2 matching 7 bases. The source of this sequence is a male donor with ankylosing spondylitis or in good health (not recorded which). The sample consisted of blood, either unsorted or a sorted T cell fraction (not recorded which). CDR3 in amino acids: CASSLGAEAGIRAYEQYF. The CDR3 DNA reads TGTGCCAGCAGCTTAGGTGCTGAAGCGGGAATAAGGGCCTACGAGCAGTACTTC.